Below, 9 T cell receptor beta chains from the same sample are listed, as sequenced in a study of T cells in Graves' hyperthyroidism and ophthalmopathy. It was RNA transcripts that yielded the amplified TCR beta CDR3 regions. HTBI primers were used for first-round RT-PCR of the TCR CDR3. MiXCR was run by TCRdb on the multiplex PCR reads, yielding one entry per CDR3 protein. Of 460,000 or so distinct CDR3 sequences in the sample, roughly 14% were seen once. Source material: blood. Source of these receptors: a woman under 30 with Graves' hyperthyroidism.

The sample holds many counts of this clonotype. The V call is TRBV24-1, the J call TRBJ2-5; unclear D gene. V was clipped by 2 bases and J by 5 bases, with 11 bases between them. CDR1 and CDR2 from the germline V gene are KGHDR and SFDVKD. CDR3 length equals 14 residues. CDR3 nucleotide sequence: TGTGCCACCAGTGATTCAGCAGCTGGGGAGACCCAGTACTTC. This sequence encodes CATSDSAAGETQYF.

This clonotype was seen at least ten times. The J gene is TRBJ1-5, the V gene TRBV19; D gene uncertain. Germline lookup yields CDR1 LNHDA and CDR2 SQIVND (reference sequence). This CDR3 comprises 16 residues. The ends were cut back, 3 bases at V and 4 bases at J, with 16 bases in the middle. DNA of the CDR3: TGTGCCAGTAGTATCAACCGACCTAATAGGAATCAGCCCCAGCATTTT. Its translation is CASSINRPNRNQPQHF.

There are a few counts of this clonotype. The rearrangement links TRBV6-5 to TRBJ1-5; D ambiguous. Germline loops: CDR1 MNHEY, CDR2 SVGAGI. The CDR3 has 14 amino acids. Trimming removed 0 bases from V and 6 bases from J, with 9 bases in between. The CDR3 region has the DNA TGTGCCAGCAGTTACTCAGAAGGTAGTCAGCCCCAGCATTTT. It is translated as CASSYSEGSQPQHF.

This clonotype was counted many times. CDR3 sequence (DNA): TGTGCCAGCAGCCAACCCGGACCGGACTATGGCTACACCTTC. Translated: CASSQPGPDYGYTF. This chain uses TRBV4-2 with TRBJ1-2; no reliable D call. Deletions cut 2 bases from V and 3 bases from J, with 10 bases between. From germline, CDR1 is LGHNA and CDR2 YNFKEQ. The CDR3 has 14 residues.

This clonotype was recorded a few times. The chain couples TRBV30 to TRBJ1-2; weak D call: TRBD1 (6 bases). V dropped 2 bases and J dropped 6 bases, with 16 bases sitting between them. The CDR3 covers 14 residues. Germline CDR1 reads GTSNPN; CDR2 reads SVGIG (reference sequence). In DNA, the CDR3 is TGTGCCTGGAGTCCGGGACAAAAACGGCATGGCTACACCTTC. Translating it yields CAWSPGQKRHGYTF. Full variable domain (rest looked up from reference TRBV30 and TRBJ1-2): SQTIHQWPATLVQPVGSPLSLECTVEGTSNPNLYWYRQAAGRGLQLLFYSVGIGQISSEVPQNLSASRPQDRQFILSSKKLLLSDSGFYLCAWSPGQKRHGYTFGSGTRLTVV.

CDR3 coding DNA: TGTGCCAGCAGCTGCGGAAGAGGACTAGCGGACACCGGGGAGCTGTTTTTT. This gives the protein CASSCGRGLADTGELFF. This chain joins TRBV7-9 and TRBJ2-2, with TRBD2 matching over 10 bases. The germline gives CDR1 SEHNR, CDR2 FQNEAQ (reference sequence). V gave up 4 bases and J gave up 3 bases; unmatched junction bases: 8. The CDR3 runs 17 residues.

This clonotype was observed many times. The J gene is TRBJ1-2, the V gene TRBV12-3 or TRBV12-4; perhaps TRBD1 as D (6 bases). Trimming pared 5 bases from V and 0 bases from J, leaving 16 bases between. The CDR3 totals 16 residues. This CDR3 is CASSIRNTGSNYGYTF. CDR3 in DNA: TGTGCCAGCAGTATACGAAACACAGGGTCTAACTATGGCTACACCTTC.

This clonotype was counted a few times. The chain combines TRBV5-1 with TRBJ2-4; TRBD1 or TRBD2 may be the D gene (6 bases each). CDR1 and CDR2 (germline): SGHRS, YFSETQ. V was clipped by 3 bases and J by 15 bases, with 13 bases between them. The CDR3 contains 11 residues. The CDR3 DNA reads as TGCGCCAGCAGCTCGCCGGAGGGGGTGTACTTC. It yields the protein CASSSPEGVYF.

The V gene is TRBV20-1, the J gene TRBJ2-2; 14 nucleotides line up with TRBD2. The CDR3 runs to 17 residues. With V trimmed by 4 bases and J by 7 bases, 11 bases remained unmatched. CDR1 DFQATT and CDR2 SNEGSKA come from the germline V gene (reference sequence). In DNA form, the CDR3 reads TGCAGTGCTATGGGGGAGGGACTAGCGGGAGTCATCGGGGAGCTGTTTTTT. Its translation: CSAMGEGLAGVIGELFF.